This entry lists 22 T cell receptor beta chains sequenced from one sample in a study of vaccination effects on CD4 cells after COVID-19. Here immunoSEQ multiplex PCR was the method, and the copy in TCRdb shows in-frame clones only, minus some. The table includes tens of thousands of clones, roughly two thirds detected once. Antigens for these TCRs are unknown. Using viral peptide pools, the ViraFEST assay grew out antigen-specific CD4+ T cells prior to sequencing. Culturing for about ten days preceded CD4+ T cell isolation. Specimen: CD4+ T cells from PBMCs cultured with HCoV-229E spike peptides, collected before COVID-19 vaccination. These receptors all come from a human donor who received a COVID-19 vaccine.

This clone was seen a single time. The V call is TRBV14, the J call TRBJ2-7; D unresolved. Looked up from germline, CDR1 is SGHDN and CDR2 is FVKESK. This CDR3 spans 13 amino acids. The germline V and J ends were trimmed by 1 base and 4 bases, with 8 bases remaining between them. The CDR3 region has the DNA TGTGCCAGCAGCCAAGGGGCCCCATACGAGCAGTACTTC. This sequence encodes CASSQGAPYEQYF.

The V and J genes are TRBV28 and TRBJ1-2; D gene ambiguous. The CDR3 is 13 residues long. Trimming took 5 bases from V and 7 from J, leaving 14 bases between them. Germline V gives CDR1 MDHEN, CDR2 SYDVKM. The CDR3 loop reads CASSAEQFSGYTF. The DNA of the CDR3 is TGTGCCAGCAGTGCCGAACAGTTCTCTGGCTACACCTTC.

The CDR3 spells CASSQRGDPELYGYTF. CDR3 bases: TGTGCCAGCAGCCAACGGGGGGATCCAGAACTCTATGGCTACACCTTC. The V call is TRBV14, the J call TRBJ1-2; D might be TRBD1 (5 bases). The V and J ends lost 2 bases and 4 bases respectively, with 17 bases between them. CDR3 length: 16 residues. Germline CDR1 SGHDN, CDR2 FVKESK.

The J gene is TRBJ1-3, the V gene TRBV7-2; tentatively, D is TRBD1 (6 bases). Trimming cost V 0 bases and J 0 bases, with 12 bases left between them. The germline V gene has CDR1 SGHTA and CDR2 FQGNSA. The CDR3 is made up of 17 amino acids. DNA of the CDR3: TGTGCCAGCAGCTTAGCGAGGGGGGTGGACTCTGGAAACACCATATATTTT. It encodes CASSLARGVDSGNTIYF.

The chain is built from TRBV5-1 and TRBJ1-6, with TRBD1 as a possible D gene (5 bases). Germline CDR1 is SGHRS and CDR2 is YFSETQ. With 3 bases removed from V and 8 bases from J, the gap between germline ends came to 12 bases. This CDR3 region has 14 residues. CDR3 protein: CASSSGDADSPLHF. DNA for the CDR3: TGCGCCAGCAGCTCTGGGGACGCGGATTCACCCCTCCACTTT.

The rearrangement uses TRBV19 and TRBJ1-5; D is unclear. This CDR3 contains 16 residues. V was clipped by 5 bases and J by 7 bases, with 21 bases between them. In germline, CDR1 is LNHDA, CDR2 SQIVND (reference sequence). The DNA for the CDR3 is TGTGCCAGTAGTCCCCGGGGAGACCCCATAGGCCAGCCCCAGCATTTT. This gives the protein CASSPRGDPIGQPQHF.

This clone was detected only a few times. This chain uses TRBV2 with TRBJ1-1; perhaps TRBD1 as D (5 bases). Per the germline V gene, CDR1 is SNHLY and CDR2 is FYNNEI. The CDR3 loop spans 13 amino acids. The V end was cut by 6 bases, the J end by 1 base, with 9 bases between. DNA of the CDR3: TGTGCCAGCAGCATGGGGGAGAACACTGAAGCTTTCTTT. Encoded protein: CASSMGENTEAFF.

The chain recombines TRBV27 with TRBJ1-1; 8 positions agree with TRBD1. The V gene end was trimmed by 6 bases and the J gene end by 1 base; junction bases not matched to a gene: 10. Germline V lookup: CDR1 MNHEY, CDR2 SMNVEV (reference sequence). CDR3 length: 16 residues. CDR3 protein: CASSQGQGIANTEAFF. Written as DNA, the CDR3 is TGTGCCAGCAGCCAAGGACAGGGAATAGCGAACACTGAAGCTTTCTTT.

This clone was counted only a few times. The CDR3, as DNA: TGTGCCAGCAAATTTCAGGGGGCGCGCAGTGAAAAACTGTTTTTT. Its protein product is CASKFQGARSEKLFF. This chain connects TRBV28 to TRBJ1-4; 8 bases are shared with TRBD1. The J segment lost 7 bases and the V segment lost 7 bases, leaving 11 bases of the junction unmatched. The germline V gene encodes CDR1 MDHEN and CDR2 SYDVKM. The length of the CDR3 is 15 residues.

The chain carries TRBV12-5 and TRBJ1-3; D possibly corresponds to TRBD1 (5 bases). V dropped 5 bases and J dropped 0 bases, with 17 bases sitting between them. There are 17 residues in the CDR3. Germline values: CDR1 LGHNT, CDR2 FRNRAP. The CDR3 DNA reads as TGTGCTAGTGGTATCCCTCCCCAGGGCCACTCTGGAAACACCATATATTTT. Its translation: CASGIPPQGHSGNTIYF. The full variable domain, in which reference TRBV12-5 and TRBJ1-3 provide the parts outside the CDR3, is DARVTQTPRHKVTEMGQEVTMRCQPILGHNTVFWYRQTMMQGLELLAYFRNRAPLDDSGMPKDRFSAEMPDATLATLKIQPSEPRDSAVYFCASGIPPQGHSGNTIYFGEGSWLTVV.

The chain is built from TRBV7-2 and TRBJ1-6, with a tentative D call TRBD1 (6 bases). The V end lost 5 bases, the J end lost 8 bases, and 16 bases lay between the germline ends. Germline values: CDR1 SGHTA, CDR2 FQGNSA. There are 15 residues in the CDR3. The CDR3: CASSPGAGLDSPLHF. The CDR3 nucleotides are TGTGCCAGCAGCCCGGGGGCAGGACTTGATTCACCCCTCCACTTT.

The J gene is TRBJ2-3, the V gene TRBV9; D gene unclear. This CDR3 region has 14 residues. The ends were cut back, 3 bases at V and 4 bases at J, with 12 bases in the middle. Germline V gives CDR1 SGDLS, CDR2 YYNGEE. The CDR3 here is CASSGSFEADTQYF. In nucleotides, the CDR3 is TGTGCCAGCAGCGGGTCATTCGAGGCAGATACGCAGTATTTT.

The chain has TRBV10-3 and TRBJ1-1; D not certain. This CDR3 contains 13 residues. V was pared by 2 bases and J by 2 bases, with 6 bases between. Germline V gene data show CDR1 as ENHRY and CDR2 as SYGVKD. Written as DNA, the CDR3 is TGTGCCATCAGTGAGACAAGAAACACTGAAGCTTTCTTT. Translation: CAISETRNTEAFF.

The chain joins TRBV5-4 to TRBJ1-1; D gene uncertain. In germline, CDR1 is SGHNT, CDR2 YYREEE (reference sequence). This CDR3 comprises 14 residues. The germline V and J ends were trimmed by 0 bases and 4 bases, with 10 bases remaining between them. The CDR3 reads CASSLGLGGTEAFF. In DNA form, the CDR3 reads TGTGCCAGCAGCTTGGGACTGGGCGGCACTGAAGCTTTCTTT.

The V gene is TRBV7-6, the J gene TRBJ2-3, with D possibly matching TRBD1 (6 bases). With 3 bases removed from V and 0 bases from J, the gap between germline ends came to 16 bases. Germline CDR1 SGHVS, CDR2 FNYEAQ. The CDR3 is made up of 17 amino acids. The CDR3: CASSLGAHRASTDTQYF. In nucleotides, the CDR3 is TGTGCCAGCAGCTTGGGGGCGCACAGGGCTAGCACAGATACGCAGTATTTT.

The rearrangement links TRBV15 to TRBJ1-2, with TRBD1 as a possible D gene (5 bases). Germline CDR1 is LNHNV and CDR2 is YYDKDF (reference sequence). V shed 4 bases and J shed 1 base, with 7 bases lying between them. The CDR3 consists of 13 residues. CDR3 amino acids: CATSTGRNYGYTF. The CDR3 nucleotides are TGTGCCACCAGCACAGGGCGTAACTATGGCTACACCTTC.

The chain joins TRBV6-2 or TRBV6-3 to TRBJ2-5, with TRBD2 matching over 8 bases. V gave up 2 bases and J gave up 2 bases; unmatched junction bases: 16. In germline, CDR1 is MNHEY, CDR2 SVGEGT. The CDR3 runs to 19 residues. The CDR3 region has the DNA TGTGCCAGCAGTTACGACCGCAAGCGGGGGAGCTCCGCACAAGAGACCCAGTACTTC. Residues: CASSYDRKRGSSAQETQYF.

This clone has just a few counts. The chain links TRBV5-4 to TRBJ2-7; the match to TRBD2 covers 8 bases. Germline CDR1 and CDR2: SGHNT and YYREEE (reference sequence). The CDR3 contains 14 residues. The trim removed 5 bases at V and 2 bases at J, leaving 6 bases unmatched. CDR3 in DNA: TGTGCCAGCAGGGCCGGGACTAGTCCCTACGAGCAGTACTTC. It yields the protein CASRAGTSPYEQYF.

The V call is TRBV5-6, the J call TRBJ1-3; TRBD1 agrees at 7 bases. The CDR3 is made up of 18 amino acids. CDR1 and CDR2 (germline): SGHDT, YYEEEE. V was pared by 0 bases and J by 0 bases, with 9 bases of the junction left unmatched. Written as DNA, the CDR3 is TGTGCCAGCAGCTTGGCTGGGACAGTTTTCTCCTCTGGAAACACCATATATTTT. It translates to CASSLAGTVFSSGNTIYF.

CDR3 region: CATSPRNTGYEQYF. In DNA, the CDR3 is TGTGCCACCAGCCCCCGTAACACCGGCTACGAGCAGTACTTC. The chain couples TRBV15 to TRBJ2-7; D unclear. The V and J ends lost 5 bases and 3 bases respectively, with 14 bases between them. The germline CDR1 and CDR2 sequences are LNHNV and YYDKDF (reference sequence). The CDR3 sequence is 14 residues long. Using reference TRBV15 and TRBJ2-7 for the parts outside the CDR3, the full variable domain is DAMVIQNPRYQVTQFGKPVTLSCSQTLNHNVMYWYQQKSSQAPKLLFHYYDKDFNNEADTPDNFQSRRPNTSFCFLDIRSPGLGDTAMYLCATSPRNTGYEQYFGPGTRLTVT.

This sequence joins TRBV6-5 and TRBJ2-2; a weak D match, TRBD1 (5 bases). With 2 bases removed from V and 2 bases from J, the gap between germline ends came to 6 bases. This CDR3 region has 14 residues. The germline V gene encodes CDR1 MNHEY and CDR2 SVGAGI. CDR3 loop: CASSYGANTGELFF. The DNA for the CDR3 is TGTGCCAGCAGTTACGGGGCAAACACCGGGGAGCTGTTTTTT.

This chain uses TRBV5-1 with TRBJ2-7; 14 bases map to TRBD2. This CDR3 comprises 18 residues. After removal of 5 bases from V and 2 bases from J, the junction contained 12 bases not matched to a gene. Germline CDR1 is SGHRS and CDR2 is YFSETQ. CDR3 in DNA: TGCGCCAGCAGTGGAGGGTGGACTAGCGGGAGGATCCCCTACGAGCAGTACTTC. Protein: CASSGGWTSGRIPYEQYF.